The 9 T cell receptor beta chains given below trace back to one sample, sequenced in a study of T cell changes during pregnancy in multiple sclerosis. The protocol was immunoSEQ multiplex PCR, while the TCRdb copy is restricted to in-frame clones and leaves out a portion. The repertoire consists of roughly 20,000 clones, with around 93% occurring once and the leading ten covering roughly 0.7%. This material consisted of CD4+ T cells from peripheral blood mononuclear cells, taken in the third trimester of pregnancy. The receptors come from a female donor with multiple sclerosis, enrolled in a pregnancy study.

This clone was counted once. This rearrangement joins TRBV6-6 to TRBJ1-2; D call uncertain. The CDR3 extends over 14 amino acids. V was pared by 7 bases and J by 0 bases, with 12 bases between. Germline V lookup: CDR1 MNHNY, CDR2 SVGAGI (reference sequence). CDR3 bases: TGTGCCAGCACCCTACGAGGGTCTAACTATGGCTACACCTTC. Translating gives CASTLRGSNYGYTF.

The chain has TRBV10-3 and TRBJ1-2; no reliable D call. The V end was cut by 6 bases, the J end by 0 bases, with 11 bases between. The CDR3 consists of 14 residues. Looked up from germline, CDR1 is ENHRY and CDR2 is SYGVKD. The CDR3 sequence is CAIREQYSNYGYTF. CDR3 in DNA: TGTGCCATCAGGGAACAGTATTCTAACTATGGCTACACCTTC.

The CDR3 spells CASSQKGGPRTSSYNSPLHF. CDR3 coding DNA: TGCGCCAGCAGCCAAAAGGGGGGACCCAGGACTAGCTCCTATAATTCACCCCTCCACTTT. The chain carries TRBV4-1 and TRBJ1-6, with D possibly matching TRBD1 (6 bases). Trimming shortened V by 2 bases and J by 0 bases, and 20 bases separated the two germline ends. Germline V gives CDR1 MGHRA, CDR2 YSYEKL. The CDR3 totals 20 residues.

V and J are TRBV7-9 and TRBJ1-4; 10 bases match TRBD1. The germline CDR1 and CDR2 sequences are SEHNR and FQNEAQ (reference sequence). The J segment lost 8 bases and the V segment lost 5 bases, leaving 11 bases of the junction unmatched. The CDR3 is made up of 16 amino acids. In DNA form, the CDR3 reads TGTGCCAGCAGCCCTCTGACAGGGGGCGAGGTGGAAAAACTGTTTTTT. This sequence encodes CASSPLTGGEVEKLFF. Combining the CDR3 with reference TRBV7-9 and TRBJ1-4 gives the whole variable domain DTGVSQNPRHKITKRGQNVTFRCDPISEHNRLYWYRQTLGQGPEFLTYFQNEAQLEKSRLLSDRFSAERPKGSFSTLEIQRTEQGDSAMYLCASSPLTGGEVEKLFFGSGTQLSVL.

In this sample, this clone turned up a few times. The chain employs TRBV28 and TRBJ1-2; D might be TRBD1 (6 bases). Germline loops: CDR1 MDHEN, CDR2 SYDVKM. The CDR3 extends over 12 amino acids. Between the trimmed V and J ends, which lost 10 bases and 3 bases, there was a span of 12 bases. In nucleotides, the CDR3 is TGTGCCACGCAACGGACAGACTATGGCTACACCTTC. It encodes CATQRTDYGYTF.

The chain has TRBV7-9 and TRBJ2-7; perhaps TRBD2 as D (7 bases). Looked up from germline, CDR1 is SEHNR and CDR2 is FQNEAQ (reference sequence). The CDR3 contains 15 residues. V lost 2 bases and J lost 4, with 15 bases in between. CDR3 coding DNA: TGTGCCAGCAGCTTATTAACGGGGGGCCGGTACGAGCAGTACTTC. Protein: CASSLLTGGRYEQYF.

The rearrangement uses TRBV2 and TRBJ2-7, with a weak D call TRBD2 (5 bases). The V end was cut by 9 bases, the J end by 5 bases, with 14 bases between. The germline gives CDR1 SNHLY, CDR2 FYNNEI. The CDR3 extends over 12 amino acids. The CDR3 DNA reads TGTGCCAGAAGGAGGCTTTCAGACGAGCAGTACTTC. Encoded protein: CARRRLSDEQYF.

This chain links TRBV5-6 with TRBJ2-7; D remains unclear. CDR1 and CDR2 (germline): SGHDT, YYEEEE. V lost 0 bases, J lost 6 bases, and 13 bases lay in between. The CDR3 sequence is 14 residues long. Written as DNA, the CDR3 is TGTGCCAGCAGCTTGGCCCCGGGTTTAGGCGAGCAGTACTTC. It yields the protein CASSLAPGLGEQYF.

The chain combines TRBV5-4 with TRBJ1-3; 7 bases match TRBD1. Germline CDR1 is SGHNT and CDR2 is YYREEE (reference sequence). This CDR3 has 15 residues. The trim removed 4 bases at V and 4 bases at J, leaving 8 bases unmatched. CDR3 coding DNA: TGTGCCAGCAGCATCATGACGACAGGGGGAAACACCATATATTTT. As protein: CASSIMTTGGNTIYF.